The source of this T cell receptor beta chain is a study of T cells after yellow fever vaccination. TCRdb processed the 5' RACE reads anew with MiXCR; each CDR3 protein has one entry. The sample yields approximately 110,000 distinct CDR3 sequences, 8.4% seen once. The sequence was collected from a man aged 25-45 years who received the YFV17D yellow fever vaccine. The source was CD8+ T cells sorted from PBMCs, collected 45 days after the yellow fever booster vaccination.

CDR3 sequence: CASSFTDEQFF. DNA of the CDR3: TGTGCCAGCAGCTTCACGGATGAGCAGTTCTTC. The chain has TRBV5-4 and TRBJ2-1, with D unresolved. The V gene's germline CDR1 is SGHNT and CDR2 YYREEE (reference sequence). V lost 2 bases, J lost 8 bases, and 5 bases lay in between. CDR3 length equals 11 residues. Based on the CDR3 plus reference TRBV5-4 and TRBJ2-1, the full variable domain is ETGVTQSPTHLIKTRGQQVTLRCSSQSGHNTVSWYQQALGQGPQFIFQYYREEENGRGNFPPRFSGLQFPNYSSELNVNALELDDSALYLCASSFTDEQFFGPGTRLTVL.